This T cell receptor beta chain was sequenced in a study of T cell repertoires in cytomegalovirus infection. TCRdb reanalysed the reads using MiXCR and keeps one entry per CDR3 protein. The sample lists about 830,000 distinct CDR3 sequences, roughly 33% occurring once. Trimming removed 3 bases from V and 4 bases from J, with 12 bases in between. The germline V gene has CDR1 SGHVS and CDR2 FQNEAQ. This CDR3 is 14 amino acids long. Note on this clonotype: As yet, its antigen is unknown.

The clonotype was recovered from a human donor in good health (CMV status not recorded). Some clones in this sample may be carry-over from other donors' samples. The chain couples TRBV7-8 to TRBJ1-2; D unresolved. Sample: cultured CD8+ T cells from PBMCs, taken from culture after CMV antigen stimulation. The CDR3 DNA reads TGTGCCAGCAGCTTCAGCAGACCTAGCTATGGCTACACCTTC. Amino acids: CASSFSRPSYGYTF.